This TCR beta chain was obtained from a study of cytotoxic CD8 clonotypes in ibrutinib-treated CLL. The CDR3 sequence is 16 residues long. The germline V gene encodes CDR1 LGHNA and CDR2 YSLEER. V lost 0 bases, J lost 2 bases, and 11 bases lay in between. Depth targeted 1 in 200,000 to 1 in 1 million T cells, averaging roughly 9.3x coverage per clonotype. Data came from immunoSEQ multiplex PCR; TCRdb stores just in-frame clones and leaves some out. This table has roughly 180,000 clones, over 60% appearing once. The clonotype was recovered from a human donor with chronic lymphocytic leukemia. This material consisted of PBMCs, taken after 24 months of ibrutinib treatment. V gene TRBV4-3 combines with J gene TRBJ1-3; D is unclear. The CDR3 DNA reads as TGCGCCAGCAGCCAAGATTGGGAAGGAACTGGAAACACCATATATTTT. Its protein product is CASSQDWEGTGNTIYF.